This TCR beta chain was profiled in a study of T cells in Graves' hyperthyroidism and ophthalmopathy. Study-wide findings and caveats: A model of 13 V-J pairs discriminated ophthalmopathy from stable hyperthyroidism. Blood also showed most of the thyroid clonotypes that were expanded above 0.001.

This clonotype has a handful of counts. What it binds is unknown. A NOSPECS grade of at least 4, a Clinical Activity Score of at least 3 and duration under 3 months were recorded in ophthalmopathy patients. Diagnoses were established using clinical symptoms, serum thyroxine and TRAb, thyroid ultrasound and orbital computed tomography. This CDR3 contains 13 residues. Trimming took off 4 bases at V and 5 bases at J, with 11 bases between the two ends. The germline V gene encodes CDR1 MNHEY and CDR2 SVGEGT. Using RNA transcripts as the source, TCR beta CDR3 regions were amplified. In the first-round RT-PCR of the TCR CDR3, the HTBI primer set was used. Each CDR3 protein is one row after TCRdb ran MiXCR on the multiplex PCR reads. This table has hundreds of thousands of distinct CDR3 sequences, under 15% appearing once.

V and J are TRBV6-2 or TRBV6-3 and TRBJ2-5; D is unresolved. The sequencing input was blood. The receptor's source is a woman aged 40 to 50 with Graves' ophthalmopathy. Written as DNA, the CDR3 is TGTGCCAGCAGTTCTAGGGTGACGGAGACCCAGTACTTC. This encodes CASSSRVTETQYF.